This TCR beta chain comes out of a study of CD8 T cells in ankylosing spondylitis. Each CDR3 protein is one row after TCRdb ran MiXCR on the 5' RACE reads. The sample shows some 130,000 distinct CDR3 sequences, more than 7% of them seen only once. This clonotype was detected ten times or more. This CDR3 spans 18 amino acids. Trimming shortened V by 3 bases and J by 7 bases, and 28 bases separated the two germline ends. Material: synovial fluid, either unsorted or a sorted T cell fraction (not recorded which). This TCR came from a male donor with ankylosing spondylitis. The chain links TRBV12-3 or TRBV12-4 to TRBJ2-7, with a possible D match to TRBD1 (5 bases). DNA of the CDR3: TGTGCCAGCAGTTTCGAAACAGGACCCAGGGTCGGATCAAAAGAGCAGTACTTC. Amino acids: CASSFETGPRVGSKEQYF.